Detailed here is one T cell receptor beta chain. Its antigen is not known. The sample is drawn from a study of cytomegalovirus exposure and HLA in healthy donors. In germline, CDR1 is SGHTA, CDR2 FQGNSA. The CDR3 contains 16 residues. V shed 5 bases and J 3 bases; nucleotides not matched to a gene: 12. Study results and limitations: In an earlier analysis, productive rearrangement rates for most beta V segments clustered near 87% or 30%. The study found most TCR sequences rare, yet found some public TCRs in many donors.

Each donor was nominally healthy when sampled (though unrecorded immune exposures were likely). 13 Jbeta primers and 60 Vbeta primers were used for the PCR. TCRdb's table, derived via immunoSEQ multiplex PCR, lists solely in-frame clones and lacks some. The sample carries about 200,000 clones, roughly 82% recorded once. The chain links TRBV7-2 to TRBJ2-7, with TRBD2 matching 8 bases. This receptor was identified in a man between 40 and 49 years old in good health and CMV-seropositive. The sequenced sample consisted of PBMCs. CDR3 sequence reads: CASSVTGTSANYEQYF. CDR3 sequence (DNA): TGTGCCAGCAGCGTTACCGGGACTAGTGCCAACTACGAGCAGTACTTC.